The 29 T cell receptor beta chains reported below all come from one sample, sequenced in a study of blood T cell repertoires in COVID-19. Assay used: immunoSEQ multiplex PCR; TCRdb lists only in-frame clones, some missing. The repertoire holds around 200,000 clones, with 86% as singletons. Sequenced sample: PBMCs or T cells enriched from blood (not recorded which). Source of these receptors: a woman between 25 and 40 years old who had been exposed to COVID-19.

The CDR3 loop reads CASRGDNPYEQYF. CDR3 sequence (DNA): TGTGCCAGCAGGGGGGACAACCCCTACGAGCAGTACTTC. The rearrangement links TRBV2 to TRBJ2-7, with D perhaps matching TRBD1 (6 bases). Trimming cost V 6 bases and J 2 bases, with 11 bases left between them. Germline CDR1 is SNHLY and CDR2 is FYNNEI. The CDR3 consists of 13 residues.

The J gene is TRBJ2-1, the V gene TRBV5-1; the match to TRBD2 covers 8 bases. CDR1 is SGHRS and CDR2 is YFSETQ in the germline V gene. With V trimmed by 0 bases and J by 9 bases, 2 bases remained unmatched. The CDR3 length is 13 residues. The chain's CDR3 is CASSLVRGGEQFF. The DNA for the CDR3 is TGCGCCAGCAGCTTGGTCCGGGGGGGTGAGCAGTTCTTC.

The chain uses TRBV9 and TRBJ2-7; 10 bases are a match to TRBD2. V dropped 0 bases and J dropped 2; count of bases not matched to a gene: 14. Germline V gene lookup returns CDR1 SGDLS and CDR2 YYNGEE. This CDR3 is built from 19 residues. In DNA, the CDR3 is TGTGCCAGCAGCGTAGAGGATTTAGGAGGACTAGCGGCACCCTACGAGCAGTACTTC. Translated, it gives CASSVEDLGGLAAPYEQYF.

The chain joins TRBV30 to TRBJ1-2; no clear D. Germline loops: CDR1 GTSNPN, CDR2 SVGIG (reference sequence). This CDR3 has 13 residues. V lost 0 bases and J lost 7, with 12 bases in between. In DNA, the CDR3 is TGTGCCTGGAGTGTACAGCGGGGTAGTGGCTACACCTTC. Amino acids: CAWSVQRGSGYTF.

The gene calls are TRBV9 and TRBJ2-1; maybe TRBD1 (6 bases). Germline V gene lookup returns CDR1 SGDLS and CDR2 YYNGEE. The CDR3 is 15 amino acids. V lost 6 bases and J 5 bases, leaving 18 bases between the germline ends. CDR3 DNA: TGTGCCAGCACCGTTAACTATGGACAGAACAATGAGCAGTTCTTC. It translates to CASTVNYGQNNEQFF.

V and J are TRBV3-1 (or the pseudogene TRBV3-2) and TRBJ1-1, with a possible D match to TRBD1 (5 bases). Germline V gene data show CDR1 as LGHDT and CDR2 as YNNKEL (reference sequence). The CDR3 is 14 amino acids. The germline V and J ends were trimmed by 1 base and 4 bases, with 10 bases remaining between them. For the CDR3, the DNA is TGTGCCAGCAGCCAAGTAAGGGGAGGCACTGAAGCTTTCTTT. The encoded protein is CASSQVRGGTEAFF.

This chain links TRBV24-1 with TRBJ1-2; 9 nucleotides line up with TRBD1. V lost 11 bases, J lost 5 bases, and 5 bases stayed unmatched. This CDR3 has 12 amino acids. The germline CDR1 and CDR2 sequences are KGHDR and SFDVKD. CDR3 region: CAIGTGKYGYTF. CDR3 coding DNA: TGTGCCATCGGGACAGGGAAGTATGGCTACACCTTC.

The genes are TRBV3-1 (or the pseudogene TRBV3-2) and TRBJ1-1, with 7 bases matching TRBD1. Germline trimming cut 1 base from V and 4 bases from J; bases unmatched to any gene: 3. The CDR3 length is 14 residues. Germline lookup yields CDR1 LGHDT and CDR2 YNNKEL (reference sequence). The CDR3 DNA is TGTGCCAGCAGCCAAGGACAGGGATCCACTGAAGCTTTCTTT. This gives the protein CASSQGQGSTEAFF.

V usage is TRBV28 and J usage is TRBJ2-2; D not certain. Trimming removed 5 bases from V and 1 base from J, with 5 bases in between. This CDR3 is 13 amino acids long. CDR1 is MDHEN and CDR2 is SYDVKM in the germline V gene. CDR3 protein: CASSPGNTGELFF. As DNA, the CDR3 is TGTGCCAGCAGTCCCGGGAACACCGGGGAGCTGTTTTTT.

The V gene is TRBV4-1, the J gene TRBJ1-3; D is undetermined. The CDR3 contains 15 residues. V gave up 6 bases and J gave up 0 bases, with 12 bases separating them. The germline gives CDR1 MGHRA, CDR2 YSYEKL. CDR3 amino acids: CASREDVSSGNTIYF. In DNA, the CDR3 is TGCGCCAGCAGGGAGGACGTTTCCTCTGGAAACACCATATATTTT.

This clone was seen just once. The rearrangement uses TRBV5-4 and TRBJ2-7; 8 bases match TRBD1. CDR1 and CDR2 from the germline V gene are SGHNT and YYREEE (reference sequence). Trimming took 3 bases from V and 2 from J; bases not matched to a gene: 7. The CDR3 is made up of 15 amino acids. DNA of the CDR3: TGTGCCAGCAGCTCTACAGGGGGTAATACCTACGAGCAGTACTTC. Protein product: CASSSTGGNTYEQYF.

V and J are TRBV3-1 (or the pseudogene TRBV3-2) and TRBJ1-6; 7 bases agree with TRBD1. The CDR3 spans 15 residues. The V gene end was trimmed by 7 bases and the J gene end by 5 bases; junction bases not matched to a gene: 8. The germline V gene encodes CDR1 LGHDT and CDR2 YNNKEL (reference sequence). In nucleotides, the CDR3 is TGTGCCAGCACGCAGGGGCAGGGGGATAATTCACCCCTCCACTTT. Its protein product is CASTQGQGDNSPLHF.

The genes are TRBV30 and TRBJ2-3, with a tentative D call TRBD1 (5 bases). V was cut by 0 bases and J by 2 bases, with 12 bases left in between. CDR1 and CDR2 (germline): GTSNPN, SVGIG (reference sequence). The CDR3 consists of 15 residues. The CDR3 DNA reads as TGTGCCTGGAGTGTACTGGCAGGGCCCACAGATACGCAGTATTTT. Encoded protein: CAWSVLAGPTDTQYF.

The rearrangement joins TRBV3-1 (or the pseudogene TRBV3-2) to TRBJ2-2; 12 bases fit TRBD2. The CDR3 has 18 amino acids. Germline V gene lookup returns CDR1 LGHDT and CDR2 YNNKEL (reference sequence). V was pared by 1 base and J by 0 bases, with 3 bases of the junction left unmatched. The CDR3 here is CASSQGLAGATNTGELFF. The CDR3 coding sequence is TGTGCCAGCAGCCAAGGACTAGCGGGGGCCACGAACACCGGGGAGCTGTTTTTT.

The CDR3 sequence is CASTPPAGSPDTQYF. The CDR3 bases are TGTGCCAGCACCCCCCCGGCAGGGTCCCCAGATACGCAGTATTTT. The chain recombines TRBV5-8 with TRBJ2-3, with D perhaps TRBD1 (5 bases). The CDR3 contains 15 residues. The V end was cut by 6 bases, the J end by 4 bases, with 18 bases between. Germline V gives CDR1 SGHTS, CDR2 YDEGEE.

The V and J genes are TRBV5-4 and TRBJ2-1; 7 bases align to TRBD1. The CDR3 extends over 16 amino acids. Trimming took 0 bases from V and 1 from J; bases not matched to a gene: 4. Germline-derived CDR1 and CDR2 are SGHNT and YYREEE (reference sequence). CDR3 protein: CASSLAEGASYNEQFF. In DNA, the CDR3 is TGTGCCAGCAGCTTGGCCGAGGGGGCGTCCTACAATGAGCAGTTCTTC.

The genes are TRBV4-1 and TRBJ2-5, with 7 bases identical to TRBD1. Germline CDR1 MGHRA, CDR2 YSYEKL. The CDR3 totals 15 residues. J lost 6 bases, V lost 0 bases, and 7 bases had no gene match. The CDR3 protein is CASSQDQGGGKTQYF. The CDR3 region has the DNA TGCGCCAGCAGCCAAGATCAAGGGGGCGGAAAGACCCAGTACTTC.

The rearrangement uses TRBV2 and TRBJ2-5, with 8 positions matching TRBD2. The CDR3 is 14 amino acids. The J segment lost 1 base and the V segment lost 6 bases, leaving 4 bases of the junction unmatched. The germline gives CDR1 SNHLY, CDR2 FYNNEI. The CDR3 coding sequence is TGTGCCAGCAGCGGGCTAGCGGGCCAAGAGACCCAGTACTTC. Its protein is CASSGLAGQETQYF.

The chain joins TRBV5-8 to TRBJ2-1, with D perhaps TRBD2 (5 bases). Germline V gene data show CDR1 as SGHTS and CDR2 as YDEGEE. Deletions cut 5 bases from V and 4 bases from J, with 16 bases between. The CDR3 contains 15 residues. In DNA form, the CDR3 reads TGTGCCAGCAGGTCCCGGGGATCTAGATACAATGAGCAGTTCTTC. The encoded protein is CASRSRGSRYNEQFF.

V gene TRBV28 combines with J gene TRBJ1-2; D ambiguous. Between the trimmed V and J ends, which lost 3 bases and 5 bases, there was a span of 19 bases. Germline V CDR1 and CDR2: MDHEN, SYDVKM. This CDR3 comprises 16 residues. This chain's CDR3 is CASSFAVEEQEYGYTF. The CDR3 DNA is TGTGCCAGCAGTTTCGCGGTAGAAGAACAAGAATATGGCTACACCTTC.

V and J are TRBV5-1 and TRBJ1-1; D may be TRBD1 (6 bases). This CDR3 has 14 residues. CDR1 SGHRS and CDR2 YFSETQ come from the germline V gene. V lost 4 bases and J 1 base, leaving 11 bases between the germline ends. The CDR3: CASSRDNQNTEAFF. CDR3 bases: TGCGCCAGCAGCCGGGACAACCAGAACACTGAAGCTTTCTTT. Combining the CDR3 with reference TRBV5-1 and TRBJ1-1 gives the whole variable domain KAGVTQTPRYLIKTRGQQVTLSCSPISGHRSVSWYQQTPGQGLQFLFEYFSETQRNKGNFPGRFSGRQFSNSRSEMNVSTLELGDSALYLCASSRDNQNTEAFFGQGTRLTVV.

The V gene is TRBV27, the J gene TRBJ1-1; D gene ambiguous. This CDR3 is built from 13 residues. CDR1 and CDR2 from the germline V gene are MNHEY and SMNVEV (reference sequence). Trimming removed 3 bases from V and 4 bases from J, with 9 bases in between. This CDR3 reads CASSFGEGTEAFF. The CDR3 DNA is TGTGCCAGCAGTTTCGGGGAGGGCACTGAAGCTTTCTTT.

J is TRBJ1-5 and V is TRBV2; unclear D gene. The CDR3 is made up of 14 amino acids. Germline loops: CDR1 SNHLY, CDR2 FYNNEI. Trimming removed 4 bases from V and 6 bases from J, with 13 bases in between. The CDR3, as DNA: TGTGCCAGCAGTGTAACACAGACGATTCAGCCCCAGCATTTT. This encodes CASSVTQTIQPQHF.

The chain combines TRBV12-3 or TRBV12-4 with TRBJ1-5; unclear D gene. With 6 bases removed from V and 9 bases from J, the gap between germline ends came to 9 bases. There are 11 residues in the CDR3. The CDR3 DNA reads TGTGCCAGCAGCCGTTACGGGCCCCAGCATTTT. Protein sequence: CASSRYGPQHF.

Concerning this clone itself: Germline is not matched at one junction end, which may reflect a read error. This sequence joins TRBV7-9 and TRBJ2-7, with D perhaps matching TRBD1 (6 bases). Germline CDR1 SEHNR, CDR2 FQNEAQ (reference sequence). The CDR3 extends over 12 amino acids. The CDR3 nucleotides read TGTGCCAGCAGCTTAGGATTCGGACAGTCAAGCTTC. Protein: CASSLGFGQSSF.

The chain recombines TRBV18 with TRBJ1-2; D gene unclear. The CDR3 spans 16 residues. CDR1 and CDR2 (germline): KGHSH, LQKENI. V lost 0 bases to trimming and J lost 7 bases, with 18 bases between them. The CDR3 DNA reads TGTGCCAGCTCACCACCGTCAGAGGGTCCTCTGAGTGGCTACACCTTC. As protein: CASSPPSEGPLSGYTF.

As DNA, the CDR3 is TGTGCCAGTAGTATAGTATCTACCTATGGCTACACCTTC. This sequence encodes CASSIVSTYGYTF. V is TRBV19 and J is TRBJ1-2; the D is unclear. Trimming shortened V by 1 base and J by 4 bases, and 7 bases separated the two germline ends. The CDR3 sequence is 13 residues long. The germline V gene has CDR1 LNHDA and CDR2 SQIVND (reference sequence).

This rearrangement joins TRBV6-6 to TRBJ2-7, with a weak D call TRBD1 (5 bases). Germline CDR1 reads MNHNY; CDR2 reads SVGAGI (reference sequence). The V end lost 6 bases, the J end lost 2 bases, and 11 bases lay between the germline ends. The CDR3 runs 13 residues. The CDR3 DNA reads TGTGCCAGCAGGCCCGGCAGGGCCTACGAGCAGTACTTC. Encoded protein: CASRPGRAYEQYF.

V usage is TRBV5-1 and J usage is TRBJ2-7; D is perhaps TRBD1 (6 bases). Deletions cut 0 bases from V and 3 bases from J, with 22 bases between. CDR1 SGHRS and CDR2 YFSETQ come from the germline V gene. The CDR3 is made up of 18 amino acids. In nucleotides, the CDR3 is TGCGCCAGCAGCTTGGGCAGGGGTTTGTCGAAGTCGAACTACGAGCAGTACTTC. This translates into CASSLGRGLSKSNYEQYF.